The 7 T cell receptor beta chains presented below share a single source sample, sequenced in a study of control samples from healthy donors and cancer patients (dated by TCRdb to about 2020). The library was prepared using the immunoSEQ multiplex PCR assay. The table comes from immuneACCESS by way of TCRdb, which keeps in-frame sequences with V and J called. Part of the clones is missing from these tables; in studies checked, under half for an unresolved V gene and the rest for unknown reasons. The sample yields some 150,000 clones; roughly 95% were counted once. The ten largest clones represent around 0.92% of the sample. The sample comprised blood. These receptors were obtained from a woman aged 30 to 39 in good health.

The V gene is TRBV5-1, the J gene TRBJ1-1, with D tentatively TRBD1 (6 bases). Trimming took off 4 bases at V and 0 bases at J, with 13 bases between the two ends. The CDR3 is 15 amino acids. Germline assignment: CDR1 SGHRS and CDR2 YFSETQ. The CDR3 loop reads CASSLGGQMNTEAFF. CDR3 in DNA: TGCGCCAGCAGCCTCGGGGGCCAGATGAACACTGAAGCTTTCTTT.

The V call is TRBV19, the J call TRBJ2-7; TRBD1 aligns across 8 bases. There are 15 residues in the CDR3. V trimming: 5 bases; J trimming: 5 bases; junction bases outside the gene matches: 11. Germline CDR1 reads LNHDA; CDR2 reads SQIVND (reference sequence). The CDR3 DNA reads TGTGCCAGTAGTCGCCTCGGGACAGGAATCGACGAGCAGTACTTC. This codes for CASSRLGTGIDEQYF.

Points on this clone: One end of the junction does not line up with germline, which may come from a read error. This sequence joins TRBV19 and TRBJ2-7; 9 positions match TRBD1. From germline, CDR1 is LNHDA and CDR2 SQIVND (reference sequence). This CDR3 has 14 residues. This CDR3 is CATSGRDRAYEQYF. CDR3 nucleotide sequence: TGTGCCACTAGTGGCCGGGACAGGGCCTACGAGCAGTACTTC.

The chain couples TRBV28 to TRBJ2-3, with 9 bases lining up with TRBD2. The ends lost 3 bases at V and 0 bases at J; junction bases unmatched: 4. The CDR3 has 16 residues. Germline CDR1 and CDR2: MDHEN and SYDVKM. In DNA form, the CDR3 reads TGTGCCAGCAGTTTGGGGACTAGCTCCAGCACAGATACGCAGTATTTT. This codes for CASSLGTSSSTDTQYF. Variable domain in full (rest from reference TRBV28 and TRBJ2-3): DVKVTQSSRYLVKRTGEKVFLECVQDMDHENMFWYRQDPGLGLRLIYFSYDVKMKEKGDIPEGYSVSREKKERFSLILESASTNQTSMYLCASSLGTSSSTDTQYFGPGTRLTVL.

V usage is TRBV5-1 and J usage is TRBJ2-1, with TRBD2 identical over 16 bases. The trim removed 4 bases at V and 8 bases at J, leaving 9 bases unmatched. CDR3 size: 17 residues. Germline V gene lookup returns CDR1 SGHRS and CDR2 YFSETQ. The CDR3 region is CASSHNPGLAGGYEQFF. CDR3 in DNA: TGCGCCAGCAGCCACAACCCGGGACTAGCGGGAGGGTATGAGCAGTTCTTC.

The rearrangement joins TRBV19 to TRBJ1-1; D is ambiguous. The CDR3 runs 13 residues. Trimming removed 4 bases at V and 3 bases at J, with 9 bases between. Germline assignment: CDR1 LNHDA and CDR2 SQIVND (reference sequence). DNA of the CDR3: TGTGCCAGTAGTAGCCGCCGGGACACTGAAGCTTTCTTT. Its translation: CASSSRRDTEAFF. Filled out from reference TRBV19 and TRBJ1-1, the complete variable domain reads DGGITQSPKYLFRKEGQNVTLSCEQNLNHDAMYWYRQDPGQGLRLIYYSQIVNDFQKGDIAEGYSVSREKKESFPLTVTSAQKNPTAFYLCASSSRRDTEAFFGQGTRLTVV.

The chain carries TRBV6-5 and TRBJ2-1; TRBD1 agrees at 8 bases. The germline gives CDR1 MNHEY, CDR2 SVGAGI. J lost 2 bases, V lost 2 bases, and 2 bases had no gene match. The CDR3 is made up of 15 amino acids. CDR3 region: CASSYGTGPYNEQFF. The CDR3 DNA sequence: TGTGCCAGCAGTTACGGGACAGGCCCCTACAATGAGCAGTTCTTC.